This T cell receptor (beta chain) was captured in a study of human T cells and chemical hapten exposure. Study background: Patients having alopecia areata, totalis or universalis were mostly female.

The CDR3 is 13 residues long. The ends lost 7 bases at V and 2 bases at J; junction bases unmatched: 4. The V gene's germline CDR1 is DFQATT and CDR2 SNEGSKA (reference sequence). TCRdb re-called the RACE reads through MiXCR, storing one row per CDR3 protein. Here the sample spans about 82,000 distinct CDR3 sequences, roughly 10% being singletons. This clonotype was seen many times. Time point indicated: patch test 1, 2 weeks after DPC sensitization. The treatment was: therapeutic diphenylcyclopropenone sensitization with weekly scalp DPC. The clonotype originates from a woman between 50 and 59 years old with alopecia areata. Some clones in this sample may be carry-over from other donors' samples. The chain couples TRBV20-1 to TRBJ2-3; 9 bases fit TRBD1. The sample in question was whole blood, obtained in connection with sensitization to the hapten diphenylcyclopropenone (DPC). The CDR3 loop is CSGQGGNTDTQYF. CDR3 nucleotide sequence: TGCAGTGGACAGGGGGGAAACACAGATACGCAGTATTTT.